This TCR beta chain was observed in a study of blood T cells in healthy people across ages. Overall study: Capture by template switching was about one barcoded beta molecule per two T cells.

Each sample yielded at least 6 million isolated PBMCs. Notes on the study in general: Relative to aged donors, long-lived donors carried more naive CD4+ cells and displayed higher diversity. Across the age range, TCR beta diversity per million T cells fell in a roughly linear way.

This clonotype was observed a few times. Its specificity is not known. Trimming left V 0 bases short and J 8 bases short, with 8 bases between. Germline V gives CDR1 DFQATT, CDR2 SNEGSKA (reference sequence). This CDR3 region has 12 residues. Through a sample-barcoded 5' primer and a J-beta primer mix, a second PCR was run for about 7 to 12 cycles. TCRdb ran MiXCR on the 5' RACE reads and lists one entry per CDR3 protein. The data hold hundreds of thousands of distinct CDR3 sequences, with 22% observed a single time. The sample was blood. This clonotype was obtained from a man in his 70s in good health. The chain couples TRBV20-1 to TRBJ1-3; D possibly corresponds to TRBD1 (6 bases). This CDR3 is CSARDRGDTIYF. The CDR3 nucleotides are TGCAGTGCTAGAGACAGGGGAGACACCATATATTTT.